This entry is about one TCR beta chain. As handled by the study authors: Reference gene primers were amplified, and this amplification served to estimate nucleated cell counts. Sequencing was performed with immunoSEQ multiplex PCR; in TCRdb, only in-frame clones are kept and a portion is missing. V and J calls and clone size follow that table, whereas D and trimming were derived from the DNA. The sample lists around 130,000 clones; 75% to 90% were seen once. The junction had 4 bases not matched to a gene; V was cut back by 9 bases and J by 6 bases. The CDR3 runs 13 residues. The germline V gene encodes CDR1 KGHDR and CDR2 SFDVKD. The data are from a study of blood T cell repertoires in COVID-19.

This chain joins TRBV24-1 and TRBJ2-2, with 9 bases aligning to TRBD1. The sequenced material came from peripheral blood. The sequence was collected from a man between 50 and 59 years old with active or convalescent COVID-19. CDR3 DNA: TGTGCCACCGGACGACAGGGGGCCGGGGAGCTGTTTTTT. Its protein product is CATGRQGAGELFF.